This record concerns one T cell receptor (beta chain) sequence. The data are from a study of shared clonotypes between healthy human individuals. Germline CDR1 and CDR2: LNHNV and YYDKDF (reference sequence). The CDR3 totals 16 residues. The data were produced by immunoSEQ multiplex PCR, yet TCRdb's version contains in-frame clones alone and is incomplete. Of around 510,000 clones listed, just over 75% are singletons. The specimen was PBMCs. The chain joins TRBV15 to TRBJ2-6; D might be TRBD2 (7 bases). The J call is in doubt because the DNA end fits TRBJ2-7 better. This receptor was obtained from a woman aged 40 to 50 in good health. Some clones in this sample may be carry-over from other donors' samples. In DNA, the CDR3 is TGTGCCACCAGCTTGCAAATGCGGGGGCCACCCTACGAGCAGTACTTC. Its translation: CATSLQMRGPPYEQYF.